The 6 T cell receptor beta chains reported below all come from one sample, sequenced in a study of T cell responses to AZD1222 COVID-19 vaccine (dated by TCRdb to the early 2020s). The library was prepared using the immunoSEQ multiplex PCR assay. TCRdb carries this immuneACCESS record with in-frame sequences only. Its versions omit some clonotypes, under half of them owing to an unresolved V gene in the studies checked, with the rest unexplained. A total of approximately 110,000 clones appear in this sample, approximately 90% of them only once. The leading ten clones occupy about 2.7% of the sample. In light of the paper, this sample's time point label describes: baseline before first vaccination. Sequenced material: peripheral blood, taken on day 0 of AZD1222 vaccination. These receptors all stem from an adult in good health.

The chain joins TRBV4-2 to TRBJ1-2; D call uncertain. The CDR3 runs 14 residues. In germline, CDR1 is LGHNA, CDR2 YNFKEQ. Trimming pared 4 bases from V and 2 bases from J, leaving 11 bases between. The CDR3 region has the DNA TGTGCCAGCAGCCGACCTGGGGAAAACTATGGCTACACCTTC. This translates into CASSRPGENYGYTF.

This rearrangement joins TRBV7-8 to TRBJ1-1; weak D call: TRBD1 (6 bases). This CDR3 comprises 14 residues. V was clipped by 1 base and J by 5 bases, with 11 bases between them. Germline values: CDR1 SGHVS, CDR2 FQNEAQ. The CDR3 loop is CASSLGRGWTEAFF. CDR3 bases: TGTGCCAGCAGCTTAGGCAGGGGCTGGACTGAAGCTTTCTTT.

The count of this clone is one. The CDR3 DNA is TGTGCCACCATCCTGCCAAAGGCGTTTTGCAACACCGGGGAGCTGTTTTTT. It translates to CATILPKAFCNTGELFF. This chain joins TRBV24-1 and TRBJ2-2; D not resolved. The ends were cut back, 8 bases at V and 2 bases at J, with 20 bases in the middle. CDR3 length: 17 residues. Germline lookup yields CDR1 KGHDR and CDR2 SFDVKD.

The chain joins TRBV3-1 (or the pseudogene TRBV3-2) to TRBJ2-5; D uncertain. CDR1 and CDR2 (germline): LGHDT, YNNKEL (reference sequence). Trimming took off 2 bases at V and 1 base at J, with 11 bases between the two ends. The CDR3 has 15 amino acids. DNA for the CDR3: TGTGCCAGCAGCCAAATCTTTATTTCCCAAGAGACCCAGTACTTC. It is translated as CASSQIFISQETQYF.

The genes are TRBV6-6 and TRBJ2-7; 8 bases align to TRBD2. CDR3 length: 14 residues. CDR1 is MNHNY, CDR2 SVGAGI, per germline (reference sequence). The J segment lost 2 bases and the V segment lost 6 bases, leaving 6 bases of the junction unmatched. CDR3 sequence: CASRAPGLAYEQYF. In nucleotides, the CDR3 is TGTGCCAGCAGAGCGCCGGGACTAGCCTACGAGCAGTACTTC.

The V and J genes are TRBV6-1 and TRBJ2-1, with TRBD2 matching 9 bases. Germline CDR1 reads MNHNS; CDR2 reads SASEGT. The CDR3 is 13 amino acids. The V gene end was trimmed by 5 bases and the J gene end by 12 bases; junction bases not matched to a gene: 8. As DNA, the CDR3 is TGTGCCAGCAGTCCCGGGACTAGCCGGGGGCAGTTCTTC. Its translation: CASSPGTSRGQFF.